The rows below give T cell receptor beta chains drawn from one sample of a study of T cell repertoires in cytomegalovirus infection. These TCRs are of unknown antigen specificity. TCRdb reprocessed the reads via MiXCR and lists one record per CDR3 protein. The sample contains about 69,000 distinct CDR3 sequences, 28% of which appear only once. Source: CD8+ T cells from cultured PBMCs, taken from culture after CMV antigen stimulation. The receptors were gathered from a human donor in good health (CMV status not recorded). Some clones in this sample may be carry-over from other donors' samples. Both conserved end residues are part of each CDR3. D genes are given only for firm matches. A clone size is listed for some rows: how often the clone was seen (once, few, many), or a class if it is expanded.

J,V,D,size,DNA,CDR3
TRBJ1-5,TRBV7-8,.,few,TGTGCCAGCAGCTTAGAGTCAGGACTTCGCAATCAGCCCCAGCATTTT,CASSLESGLRNQPQHF
TRBJ1-1,TRBV7-9,TRBD1,.,TGTGCCAGCAGCACGTCAGGGGGTGGCACTGAAGCTTTCTTT,CASSTSGGGTEAFF
TRBJ1-2,TRBV27,TRBD1,few,TGTGCCAGCAGTCAGGGGGGGGCCGGGGGCGGCTATGGCTACACCTTC,CASSQGGAGGGYGYTF
TRBJ1-4,TRBV6-1,.,.,TGTGCCAGCAGTACCTTGGGACGACGGGTGAATGAAAAACTGTTTTTT,CASSTLGRRVNEKLFF
TRBJ1-6,TRBV12-3/TRBV12-4,.,.,TGTGCCAGCAGTTTAGGGGTGGGGAATTCACCCCTCCACTTT,CASSLGVGNSPLHF
TRBJ2-1,TRBV3-1,.,.,TGTGCCAGCAGCCAAGCCGGCGTGGAGGGTGACCATGAGCAGTTCTTC,CASSQAGVEGDHEQFF
TRBJ2-3,TRBV11-2,TRBD2,.,TGTGCCAGCGAGCGGGATGTAACAGATACGCAGTATTTT,CASERDVTDTQYF
TRBJ1-6,TRBV5-4,.,.,TGTGCCAGCAGCTTATCAGGGTCGGGCTCACCCCTCCACTTT,CASSLSGSGSPLHF
TRBJ1-2,TRBV19,.,few,TGTGCCAGTGTCGGGCAGGGCCATGGCTACACCTTC,CASVGQGHGYTF
TRBJ1-2,TRBV7-6,.,once,TGTGCCACGACCTCACTTACAGGGCTTGGCTACACCTTC,CATTSLTGLGYTF
TRBJ1-5,TRBV19,.,.,TGTCCCAGTAGTCAGGACATGATAAATCAGCCCCAGCATTTT,CPSSQDMINQPQHF
TRBJ2-1,TRBV11-2,.,.,TGTGCCACCTTACAGGGTCCCCCCTACAATGAGCAGTTCTTC,CATLQGPPYNEQFF
TRBJ2-1,TRBV27,.,many,TGTGCCAGCAGTTCCCGACAGAGCAGCTCCTACAATGAGCAGTTCTTC,CASSSRQSSSYNEQFF
TRBJ2-3,TRBV7-2,.,many,TGTGCCAGCAGCTTAACAGGATTGGATACGCAGTATTTT,CASSLTGLDTQYF
TRBJ2-7,TRBV7-8,.,many,TGTGCCAGCAGCTTAAAACGGGGGAATGACTACGAGCAGTACTTC,CASSLKRGNDYEQYF
TRBJ1-1,TRBV6-1,.,few,TGTGCCAGCAGTGAAGCAGGGTTATCCCCTGAAGCTTTCTTT,CASSEAGLSPEAFF
TRBJ1-2,TRBV25-1,.,.,TGTGCCAGCAGTGATATGGTAGGGGACACCGCGGTGATAGAAGGCTACACCTTC,CASSDMVGDTAVIEGYTF
TRBJ1-1,TRBV29-1,TRBD1,many,TGCAGCGGCGCTACCCGACAGGGCGTGAACACTGAAGCTTTCTTT,CSGATRQGVNTEAFF
TRBJ1-2,TRBV6-5,.,few,TGTGCCAGCAGTTACTCCTCCCCTCCTCCGGAGGATGGCTACACCTTC,CASSYSSPPPEDGYTF
TRBJ2-2,TRBV5-6,.,.,TGTGCCAGCAGCTTGGAGGGGGTATTCACCGGGGAGCTGTTTTTT,CASSLEGVFTGELFF
TRBJ2-7,TRBV20-1,.,.,TGCAGTGCTAGAGAAGGGTCCGGGAAGGTCGAGCAGTACTTC,CSAREGSGKVEQYF
TRBJ1-1,TRBV10-3,.,.,TGTTCCACCAGCAACTTGTCAGGGGTGAATGTTGAAGCTTTCTTT,CSTSNLSGVNVEAFF
TRBJ1-2,TRBV11-3,.,.,TGTGCCAGCAGCTTAGAGTCTCAGGGATACAGCTATGGCTACACCTTC,CASSLESQGYSYGYTF
TRBJ2-5,TRBV7-2,.,many,TGTGCCAGCAGCTTAGAGGGGGGCGGGATAGTCCCAGAGACCCAGTACTTC,CASSLEGGGIVPETQYF
TRBJ2-1,TRBV29-1,TRBD2,.,TGCAGCGCTCCCGGGCTAGCGGGAGGGGGAACCTACAATGAGCAGTTCTTC,CSAPGLAGGGTYNEQFF
TRBJ2-1,TRBV7-8,.,many,TGTGCCAGCAGCTTAGATCGTGCAGGGAAAAATGAGCAGTTCTTC,CASSLDRAGKNEQFF
TRBJ1-2,TRBV27,.,.,TGTGCCAGCAGTTTATCCCCCGGTTCGGCTAACTATGGCTACACCTTC,CASSLSPGSANYGYTF
TRBJ1-1,TRBV11-2,.,few,TGTGCCAGCAGCGTAGGCAAGCGGGTTGAAGCTTTCTTT,CASSVGKRVEAFF
TRBJ1-2,TRBV27,.,many,TGTGCCAGCAGCTCGGGGGCCGGCTATGGCTACACCTTC,CASSSGAGYGYTF
TRBJ2-3,TRBV6-4,TRBD1,.,TGTGCCAGCAGTGACGGACAGGGGGCAGATACGCAGTATTTT,CASSDGQGADTQYF
TRBJ1-2,TRBV6-2/TRBV6-3,.,few,TGTGCCAGCAGTTCACCGGGGGAAGTGCGCTATGGCTACACCTTC,CASSSPGEVRYGYTF
TRBJ2-1,TRBV19,TRBD2,few,TGTGCCAGTAGTATAAAAGCGGGAGGGCCCTACAATGAGCAGTTCTTC,CASSIKAGGPYNEQFF
TRBJ1-2,TRBV4-3,.,.,TGCGCCAGCAGCCAAGATCAAGGTCCGACGAACTATGGCTACACCTTC,CASSQDQGPTNYGYTF
TRBJ2-7,TRBV12-3/TRBV12-4,TRBD2,.,TGTGCCAGCAGTTTCGGGGGGGCCGAGCAGTACTTC,CASSFGGAEQYF
TRBJ2-1,TRBV7-6,TRBD2,.,TGTGCCAGCAGCTTAAAAAGCGGGAGAGGGTTCAATGAGCAGTTCTTC,CASSLKSGRGFNEQFF
TRBJ2-3,TRBV5-1,TRBD2,.,TGCGCCAGCAGCTTGGATGGACTAGCGGGAACAACAGATACGCAGTATTTT,CASSLDGLAGTTDTQYF
TRBJ2-1,TRBV12-3/TRBV12-4,TRBD2,.,TGTGCCAGCAGCCTGGGTAAGCGGGGGGGCCCCTACAATGAGCAGTTCTTC,CASSLGKRGGPYNEQFF
TRBJ2-7,TRBV7-2,.,many,TGTGCCAGCAGCTCAACCGACAGTTCCTACGAGCAGTACTTC,CASSSTDSSYEQYF